One sample yielded the 8 T cell receptor beta chains listed below, sequenced in a study of blood T cell repertoires in COVID-19 (dated by TCRdb to the early 2020s). The library was built by means of the immunoSEQ multiplex PCR assay. Here the immuneACCESS table is served through TCRdb, limited to in-frame sequences with V and J called. Missing clones are a known gap in these copies; in checked studies unresolved V genes cover under half, and the rest lacks a known reason. Counted in this sample were around 340,000 clones; roughly nine tenths of them appeared once. The ten biggest clones cover 3% to 4.5% of the sample. The sequencing input was peripheral blood. The receptors here all came from a woman in her sixties with COVID-19, enrolled during active disease.

This clone occurred once. The gene calls are TRBV29-1 and TRBJ1-2; 9 nucleotides match TRBD1. The junction had 6 bases not matched to a gene; V was cut back by 6 bases and J by 4 bases. CDR1 is SQVTM and CDR2 is ANQGSEA in the germline V gene. CDR3 length equals 13 residues. CDR3 bases: TGCAGCGTCCGGACAGGGGCCATCTATGGCTACACCTTC. It is translated as CSVRTGAIYGYTF.

The chain employs TRBV11-2 and TRBJ1-6; tentatively, D is TRBD1 (5 bases). The CDR3 length is 12 residues. Trimming removed 5 bases from V and 12 bases from J, with 11 bases in between. Germline loops: CDR1 SGHAT, CDR2 FQNNGV. CDR3 DNA: TGTGCCAGCAGCCGTGCGGGGGAACCCCTCCACTTT. Protein sequence: CASSRAGEPLHF.

Worth noting for this clone: The limits of the CDR3 on the DNA are not certain, so only TCRdb's listed CDR3 is given. This rearrangement joins TRBV3-1 (or the pseudogene TRBV3-2) to TRBJ1-1. In germline, CDR1 is LGHDT, CDR2 YNNKEL (reference sequence). With termini counted, the CDR3 has 12 amino acids. The CDR3 spells CASSQVAGGIVF.

This clone was counted once. J is TRBJ1-1 and V is TRBV19, with unresolved D. The length of the CDR3 is 14 residues. Germline lookup yields CDR1 LNHDA and CDR2 SQIVND (reference sequence). Trimming stripped 3 bases from V and 1 base from J, with 9 bases between. CDR3 nucleotides: TGTGCCAGTAGTATTACGGGTGGGAACACTGAAGCTTTCTTT. Translation: CASSITGGNTEAFF. The complete variable domain, with remaining parts taken from reference TRBV19 and TRBJ1-1, reads DGGITQSPKYLFRKEGQNVTLSCEQNLNHDAMYWYRQDPGQGLRLIYYSQIVNDFQKGDIAEGYSVSREKKESFPLTVTSAQKNPTAFYLCASSITGGNTEAFFGQGTRLTVV.

This clone was detected a few times. J is TRBJ1-2 and V is TRBV4-2; 9 positions agree with TRBD1. CDR1 LGHNA and CDR2 YNFKEQ come from the germline V gene. Trimming at V came to 4 bases and at J to 4 bases, leaving 4 bases not matched to a gene. The CDR3 has 14 residues. The CDR3 spells CASSLGQGTYGYTF. CDR3 nucleotides: TGTGCCAGCAGCCTTGGACAGGGGACCTATGGCTACACCTTC.

V gene TRBV15 combines with J gene TRBJ1-5, with 8 bases identical to TRBD1. V trimming: 5 bases; J trimming: 7 bases; junction bases outside the gene matches: 7. This CDR3 has 14 residues. CDR1 is LNHNV and CDR2 is YYDKDF in the germline V gene (reference sequence). The CDR3 protein is CATSDGQGGQPQHF. Written as DNA, the CDR3 is TGTGCCACCAGCGACGGACAGGGTGGGCAGCCCCAGCATTTT.

This clone appeared a single time. This sequence joins TRBV5-1 and TRBJ2-1; 11 bases agree with TRBD2. The CDR3 extends over 16 amino acids. Germline V gives CDR1 SGHRS, CDR2 YFSETQ. Unmatched junction bases numbered 6, after V lost 4 bases and J lost 3 bases. The CDR3 DNA sequence: TGCGCCAGCAGCCCAACTAGCGGGGGCCACTACAATGAGCAGTTCTTC. This translates into CASSPTSGGHYNEQFF.

Turning to this clone: Other DNA sequences in this sample translate to the same CDR3. The V and J genes are TRBV18 and TRBJ1-5; 11 bases agree with TRBD1. This CDR3 spans 15 amino acids. Germline V lookup: CDR1 KGHSH, CDR2 LQKENI. V dropped 3 bases and J dropped 4; count of bases not matched to a gene: 2. The DNA for the CDR3 is TGTGCCAGCTCACCCGGGACAGGGGGGAATCAGCCCCAGCATTTT. This gives the protein CASSPGTGGNQPQHF.